Listed here are 23 T cell receptor beta chains from one sample, sequenced in a study of PD-1 blockade in classical Hodgkin lymphoma. TCRdb's table, derived via immunoSEQ multiplex PCR, lists solely in-frame clones and lacks some. This sample has over 25,000 clones, with roughly 90% found just once. Time point: newly diagnosed, previously untreated cHL patient sample. Purification of CD4+ T cells from thawed PBMCs was achieved by magnetic negative selection. Input material: CD4+ T cells from blood. Every receptor here comes from a human donor with classical Hodgkin lymphoma.

V usage is TRBV11-1 and J usage is TRBJ2-1; 11 bases map to TRBD2. V was pared by 5 bases and J by 6 bases, with 3 bases of the junction left unmatched. From germline, CDR1 is SGHAT and CDR2 FQDESV (reference sequence). The CDR3 sequence is 14 residues long. This chain's CDR3 is CASSPGTSGNEQFF. The CDR3 DNA reads as TGTGCCAGCAGCCCCGGGACTAGCGGCAATGAGCAGTTCTTC.

In DNA form, the CDR3 reads TGTGCCAGCTCACCGGATCATGGAGGCGTCAACTATGGCTACACCTTC. Amino acid sequence: CASSPDHGGVNYGYTF. V is TRBV18 and J is TRBJ1-2; D not certain. Trimming pared 3 bases from V and 2 bases from J, leaving 16 bases between. The CDR3 length is 16 residues. The germline CDR1 and CDR2 sequences are KGHSH and LQKENI.

V usage is TRBV5-4 and J usage is TRBJ2-3; 8 bases are a match to TRBD1. V lost 5 bases, J lost 2 bases, and 4 bases stayed unmatched. Germline V gene data show CDR1 as SGHNT and CDR2 as YYREEE (reference sequence). CDR3 length: 14 residues. The chain's CDR3 is CASSSTGDTDTQYF. The DNA for the CDR3 is TGTGCCAGCAGTTCGACAGGGGACACAGATACGCAGTATTTT.

CDR3 sequence reads: CASSWDYNEQFF. The DNA of the CDR3 is TGTGCCAGCAGTTGGGACTACAATGAGCAGTTCTTC. V is TRBV5-4 and J is TRBJ2-1; no firm D call. The germline gives CDR1 SGHNT, CDR2 YYREEE (reference sequence). V was pared by 5 bases and J by 3 bases, with 6 bases between. This CDR3 spans 12 amino acids. The full variable domain, its missing parts supplied by reference TRBV5-4 and TRBJ2-1, is ETGVTQSPTHLIKTRGQQVTLRCSSQSGHNTVSWYQQALGQGPQFIFQYYREEENGRGNFPPRFSGLQFPNYSSELNVNALELDDSALYLCASSWDYNEQFFGPGTRLTVL.

This clone came up a few times. The chain links TRBV6-5 to TRBJ2-5, with D perhaps matching TRBD1 or TRBD2 (6 bases each). The germline V gene encodes CDR1 MNHEY and CDR2 SVGAGI. V dropped 8 bases and J dropped 5 bases, with 15 bases sitting between them. The CDR3 has 13 residues. In nucleotides, the CDR3 is TGTGCCAGCGGAAGTGGGGGGCACGAGACCCAGTACTTC. Its translation is CASGSGGHETQYF.

This rearrangement joins TRBV5-4 to TRBJ2-2; 9 bases map to TRBD1. CDR3 size: 15 residues. CDR1 is SGHNT, CDR2 YYREEE, per germline (reference sequence). J lost 7 bases, V lost 0 bases, and 4 bases had no gene match. DNA of the CDR3: TGTGCCAGCAGCTTGGGGGGACAGGGCGTCGGGGAGCTGTTTTTT. Translated: CASSLGGQGVGELFF.

The chain joins TRBV5-6 to TRBJ2-7; no definite D call. V shed 0 bases and J shed 5 bases, with 9 bases lying between them. Germline loops: CDR1 SGHDT, CDR2 YYEEEE. The CDR3 is 13 residues long. The CDR3 DNA follows: TGTGCCAGCAGCTTGGAGGGTCTCGACGAGCAGTACTTC. It specifies CASSLEGLDEQYF.

The rearrangement joins TRBV6-5 to TRBJ2-7; D is ambiguous. The germline gives CDR1 MNHEY, CDR2 SVGAGI. CDR3 length: 15 residues. V was clipped by 3 bases and J by 0 bases, with 12 bases between them. In DNA form, the CDR3 reads TGTGCCAGCAGTTATAGTTCCGGAAGCTCCTACGAGCAGTACTTC. It codes for CASSYSSGSSYEQYF.

The chain has TRBV7-2 and TRBJ2-5, with 8 bases identical to TRBD1. Germline-derived CDR1 and CDR2 are SGHTA and FQGNSA. This CDR3 has 13 residues. V shed 2 bases and J 5 bases; nucleotides not matched to a gene: 1. The CDR3 nucleotides read TGTGCCAGCAGCTTAACAGGGGGGGAGACCCAGTACTTC. Its protein product is CASSLTGGETQYF. Full variable domain (outside the CDR3, taken from reference TRBV7-2 and TRBJ2-5): GAGVSQSPSNKVTEKGKDVELRCDPISGHTALYWYRQSLGQGLEFLIYFQGNSAPDKSGLPSDRFSAERTGGSVSTLTIQRTQQEDSAVYLCASSLTGGETQYFGPGTRLLVL.

In this sample, this clone turned up once. J is TRBJ2-4 and V is TRBV28, with D possibly TRBD1 on 8 matching bases. The CDR3 loop spans 13 amino acids. From germline, CDR1 is MDHEN and CDR2 SYDVKM. Trimming took off 6 bases at V and 7 bases at J, with 13 bases between the two ends. As DNA, the CDR3 is TGTGCCAGCAGCACAGGGGGGGTGAACATTCAGTACTTC. It specifies CASSTGGVNIQYF.

The chain couples TRBV14 to TRBJ2-5, with D unclear. From germline, CDR1 is SGHDN and CDR2 FVKESK. Between the trimmed V and J ends, which lost 1 base and 5 bases, there was a span of 14 bases. CDR3 length equals 15 residues. CDR3: CASSQVLDARETQYF. CDR3 in DNA: TGTGCCAGCAGCCAAGTCCTTGACGCGAGGGAGACCCAGTACTTC.

The chain combines TRBV28 with TRBJ2-3; 8 bases are shared with TRBD2. The CDR3 runs to 17 residues. V was pared by 5 bases and J by 6 bases, with 16 bases of the junction left unmatched. The germline V gene encodes CDR1 MDHEN and CDR2 SYDVKM. CDR3 bases: TGTGCCAGCAGTCCCCCTCGATCTGCGGGAGGCCCGGATACGCAGTATTTT. Protein: CASSPPRSAGGPDTQYF.

V is TRBV7-2 and J is TRBJ2-3; D may be TRBD2 (6 bases). Germline CDR1 and CDR2: SGHTA and FQGNSA. V lost 1 base and J lost 2, with 10 bases in between. The CDR3 totals 15 residues. DNA of the CDR3: TGTGCCAGCAGCTTAGTTGCGGGACCCACAGATACGCAGTATTTT. This codes for CASSLVAGPTDTQYF.

This clone has a single count. The chain is built from TRBV27 and TRBJ2-5; perhaps TRBD2 as D (7 bases). Germline values: CDR1 MNHEY, CDR2 SMNVEV (reference sequence). This CDR3 region has 15 residues. V was clipped by 2 bases and J by 4 bases, with 14 bases between them. As DNA, the CDR3 is TGTGCCAGCAGTTTAAGGGGGGGGCTGCGAGAGACCCAGTACTTC. Amino acid sequence: CASSLRGGLRETQYF.

The V gene is TRBV4-2, the J gene TRBJ2-5; a possible D gene is TRBD1 (7 bases). The assigned J gene may be wrong: the sequence end matches TRBJ2-7 better. The CDR3 loop spans 14 amino acids. From germline, CDR1 is LGHNA and CDR2 YNFKEQ. The CDR3 reads CASSQGGQGGEQYF. The CDR3 region has the DNA TGTGCCAGCAGCCAAGGGGGGCAGGGGGGCGAGCAGTACTTC.

This clone has only one observation. This chain connects TRBV29-1 to TRBJ2-5; 10 bases agree with TRBD2. The J call may be wrong; the DNA end is better matched by TRBJ2-7. In germline, CDR1 is SQVTM, CDR2 ANQGSEA. The CDR3 contains 13 residues. CDR3 region: CSVRTSGSYEQYF. In nucleotides, the CDR3 is TGCAGCGTTCGGACTAGCGGTTCCTACGAGCAGTACTTC.

The chain has TRBV5-5 and TRBJ2-1; D is unclear. Germline assignment: CDR1 SGHKS and CDR2 YYEKEE (reference sequence). The CDR3 has 11 amino acids. V lost 6 bases and J lost 4, with 5 bases in between. DNA for the CDR3: TGTGCCAGCAACCTGTACAATGAGCAGTTCTTC. Protein: CASNLYNEQFF.

The gene calls are TRBV5-4 and TRBJ1-1; no definite D call. This CDR3 comprises 17 residues. CDR1 SGHNT and CDR2 YYREEE come from the germline V gene (reference sequence). V shed 4 bases and J shed 4 bases, with 23 bases lying between them. This CDR3 is CASSPPPGGPSTTEAFF. The CDR3 nucleotides are TGTGCCAGCAGCCCCCCTCCGGGAGGCCCTTCGACCACTGAAGCTTTCTTT.

This chain uses TRBV11-2 with TRBJ2-7; 7 nucleotides match TRBD2. This CDR3 is built from 16 residues. CDR1 is SGHAT and CDR2 is FQNNGV in the germline V gene. V lost 6 bases, J lost 1 base, and 12 bases stayed unmatched. This CDR3 reads CASSLNRDYRSYEQYF. In DNA, the CDR3 is TGTGCCAGCAGTTTAAACCGGGACTACCGGTCCTACGAGCAGTACTTC.

This clone has a single count. The chain has TRBV6-5 and TRBJ2-7, with 7 bases identical to TRBD2. Germline CDR1 reads MNHEY; CDR2 reads SVGAGI. There are 14 residues in the CDR3. Trimming took 0 bases from V and 7 from J; bases not matched to a gene: 6. The CDR3 loop reads CASSYSRVSGEQYF. The CDR3 nucleotides are TGTGCCAGCAGTTACTCGAGGGTTAGCGGGGAGCAGTACTTC.

The chain recombines TRBV5-6 with TRBJ1-1; 9 bases are a match to TRBD1. Germline V lookup: CDR1 SGHDT, CDR2 YYEEEE. CDR3 length equals 13 residues. Trimming cost V 3 bases and J 10 bases; bases outside gene matches: 7. The CDR3 nucleotides read TGTGCCAGCAGCTATACAGGGGGCGCGTCAGCTTTCTTT. This encodes CASSYTGGASAFF.

The chain couples TRBV5-1 to TRBJ2-1; 9 positions match TRBD1. The length of the CDR3 is 13 residues. Germline assignment: CDR1 SGHRS and CDR2 YFSETQ. V gave up 4 bases and J gave up 7 bases; unmatched junction bases: 3. The chain's CDR3 is CASSPGQGNEQFF. The CDR3 DNA follows: TGCGCCAGCAGCCCGGGACAGGGTAATGAGCAGTTCTTC.

The chain is built from TRBV28 and TRBJ1-2; 9 bases match TRBD1. CDR3 size: 15 residues. Germline trimming cut 5 bases from V and 3 bases from J; bases unmatched to any gene: 7. Germline CDR1 MDHEN, CDR2 SYDVKM. CDR3: CASSQRDRADYGYTF. The DNA for the CDR3 is TGTGCCAGCAGTCAGAGGGACAGGGCAGACTATGGCTACACCTTC.